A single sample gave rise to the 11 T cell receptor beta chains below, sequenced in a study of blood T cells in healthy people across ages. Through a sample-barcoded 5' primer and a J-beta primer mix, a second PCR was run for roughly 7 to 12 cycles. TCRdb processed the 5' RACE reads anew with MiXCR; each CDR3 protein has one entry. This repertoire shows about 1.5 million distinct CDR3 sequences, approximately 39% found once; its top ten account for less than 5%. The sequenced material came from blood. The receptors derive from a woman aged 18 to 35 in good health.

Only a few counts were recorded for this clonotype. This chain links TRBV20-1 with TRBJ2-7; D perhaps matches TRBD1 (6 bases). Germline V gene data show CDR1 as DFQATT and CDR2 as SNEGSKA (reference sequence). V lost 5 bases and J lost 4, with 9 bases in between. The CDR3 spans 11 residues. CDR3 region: CSAGDNYEQYF. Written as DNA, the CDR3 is TGCAGTGCTGGGGACAATTACGAGCAGTACTTC.

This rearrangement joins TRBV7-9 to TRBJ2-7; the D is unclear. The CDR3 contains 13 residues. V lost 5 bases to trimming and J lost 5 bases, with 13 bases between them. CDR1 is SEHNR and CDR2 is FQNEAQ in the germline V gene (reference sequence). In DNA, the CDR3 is TGTGCCAGCAGCAACATTAGACATGACGAGCAGTACTTC. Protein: CASSNIRHDEQYF. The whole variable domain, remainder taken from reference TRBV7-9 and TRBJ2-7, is DTGVSQNPRHKITKRGQNVTFRCDPISEHNRLYWYRQTLGQGPEFLTYFQNEAQLEKSRLLSDRFSAERPKGSFSTLEIQRTEQGDSAMYLCASSNIRHDEQYFGPGTRLTVT.

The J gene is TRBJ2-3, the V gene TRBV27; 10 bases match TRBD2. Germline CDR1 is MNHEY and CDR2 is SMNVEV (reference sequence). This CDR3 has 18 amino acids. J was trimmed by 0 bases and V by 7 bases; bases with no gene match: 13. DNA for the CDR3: TGTGCCAGCAAATCAAGAGCTAGCGGGGGAACTAGCACAGATACGCAGTATTTT. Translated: CASKSRASGGTSTDTQYF.

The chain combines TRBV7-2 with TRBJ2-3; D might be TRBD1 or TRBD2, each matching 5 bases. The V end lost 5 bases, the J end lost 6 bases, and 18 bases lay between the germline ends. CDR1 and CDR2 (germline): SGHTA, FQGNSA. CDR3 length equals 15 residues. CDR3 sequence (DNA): TGTGCCAGCAGCCAGGGACCGCCTGATTCGGATACGCAGTATTTT. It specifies CASSQGPPDSDTQYF.

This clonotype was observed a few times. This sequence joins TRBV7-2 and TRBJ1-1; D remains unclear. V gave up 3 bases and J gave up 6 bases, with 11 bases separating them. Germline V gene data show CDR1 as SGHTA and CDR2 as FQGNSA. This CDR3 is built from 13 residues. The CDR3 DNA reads TGTGCCAGCAGCTTTCGGACGGACCCTGAAGCTTTCTTT. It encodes CASSFRTDPEAFF.

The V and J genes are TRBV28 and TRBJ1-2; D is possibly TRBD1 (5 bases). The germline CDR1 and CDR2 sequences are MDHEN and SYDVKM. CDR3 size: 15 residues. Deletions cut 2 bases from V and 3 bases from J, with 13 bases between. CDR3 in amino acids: CASSLEPGRDYGYTF. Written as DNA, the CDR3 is TGTGCCAGCAGTTTAGAGCCAGGGAGGGACTATGGCTACACCTTC.

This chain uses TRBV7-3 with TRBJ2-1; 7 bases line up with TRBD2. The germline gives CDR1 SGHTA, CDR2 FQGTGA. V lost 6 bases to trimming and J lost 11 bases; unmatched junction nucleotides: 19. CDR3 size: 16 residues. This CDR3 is CASSIGGPQRGNQQFF. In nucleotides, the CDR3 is TGTGCCAGCAGTATAGGTGGACCCCAGCGGGGTAATCAGCAGTTCTTC. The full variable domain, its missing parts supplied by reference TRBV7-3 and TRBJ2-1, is GAGVSQTPSNKVTEKGKYVELRCDPISGHTALYWYRQSLGQGPEFLIYFQGTGAADDSGLPNDRFFAVRPEGSVSTLKIQRTERGDSAVYLCASSIGGPQRGNQQFFGPGTRLTVL.

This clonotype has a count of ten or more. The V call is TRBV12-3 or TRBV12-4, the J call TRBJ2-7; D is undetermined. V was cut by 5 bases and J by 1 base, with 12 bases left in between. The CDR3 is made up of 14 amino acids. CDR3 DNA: TGTGCCAGCAGTCTAGGACCCCAGTCCTACGAGCAGTACTTC. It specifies CASSLGPQSYEQYF.

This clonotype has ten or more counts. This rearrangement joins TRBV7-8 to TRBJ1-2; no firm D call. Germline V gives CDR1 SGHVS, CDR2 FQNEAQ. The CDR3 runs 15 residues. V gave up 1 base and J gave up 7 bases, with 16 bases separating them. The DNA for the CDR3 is TGTGCCAGCAGCTTAGACACCGACCCTGCGAGTGGCTACACCTTC. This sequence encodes CASSLDTDPASGYTF.

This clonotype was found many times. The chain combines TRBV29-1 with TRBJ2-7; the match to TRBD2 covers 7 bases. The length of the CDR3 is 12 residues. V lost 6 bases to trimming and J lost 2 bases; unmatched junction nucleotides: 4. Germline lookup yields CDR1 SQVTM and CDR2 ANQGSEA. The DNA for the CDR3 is TGCAGCGTGCTACTAGCGACCTACGAGCAGTACTTC. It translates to CSVLLATYEQYF.

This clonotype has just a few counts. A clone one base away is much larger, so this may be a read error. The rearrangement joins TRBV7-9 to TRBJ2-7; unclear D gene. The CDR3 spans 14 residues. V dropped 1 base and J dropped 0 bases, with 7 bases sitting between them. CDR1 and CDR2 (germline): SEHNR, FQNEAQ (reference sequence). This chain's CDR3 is CASSLGMSSYEQYF. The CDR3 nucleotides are TGTGCCAGCAGCTTAGGGATGAGCTCCTACGAGCAGTACTTC.